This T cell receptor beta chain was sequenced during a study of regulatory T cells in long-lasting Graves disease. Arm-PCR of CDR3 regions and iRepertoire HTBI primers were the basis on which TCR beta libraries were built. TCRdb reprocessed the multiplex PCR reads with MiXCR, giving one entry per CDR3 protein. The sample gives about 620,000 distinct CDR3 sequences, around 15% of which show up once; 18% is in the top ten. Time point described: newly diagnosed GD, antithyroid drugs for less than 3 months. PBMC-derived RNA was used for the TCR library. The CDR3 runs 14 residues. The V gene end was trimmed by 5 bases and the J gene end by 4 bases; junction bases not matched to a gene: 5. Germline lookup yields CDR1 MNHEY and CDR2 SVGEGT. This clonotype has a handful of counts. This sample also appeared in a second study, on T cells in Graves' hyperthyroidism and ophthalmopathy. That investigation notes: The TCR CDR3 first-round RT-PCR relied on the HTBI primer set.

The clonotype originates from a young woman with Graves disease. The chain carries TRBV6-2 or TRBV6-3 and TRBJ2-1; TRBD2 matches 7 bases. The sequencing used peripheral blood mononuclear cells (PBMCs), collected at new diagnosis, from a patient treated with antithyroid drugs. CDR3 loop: CASSRASGYNEQFF. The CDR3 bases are TGTGCCAGCAGTAGGGCTAGCGGATACAATGAGCAGTTCTTC.